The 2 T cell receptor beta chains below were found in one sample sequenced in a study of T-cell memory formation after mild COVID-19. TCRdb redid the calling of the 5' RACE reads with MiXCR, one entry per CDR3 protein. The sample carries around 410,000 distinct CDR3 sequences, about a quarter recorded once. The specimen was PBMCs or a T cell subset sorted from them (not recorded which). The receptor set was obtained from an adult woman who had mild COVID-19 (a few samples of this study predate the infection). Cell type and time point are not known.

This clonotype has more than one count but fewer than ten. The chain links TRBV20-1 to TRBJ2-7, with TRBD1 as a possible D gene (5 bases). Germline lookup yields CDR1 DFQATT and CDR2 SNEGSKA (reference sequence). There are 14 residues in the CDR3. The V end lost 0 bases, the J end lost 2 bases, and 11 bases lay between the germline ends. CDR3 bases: TGCAGTGCTAGAGACGCCAGGGTCACCTACGAGCAGTACTTC. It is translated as CSARDARVTYEQYF.

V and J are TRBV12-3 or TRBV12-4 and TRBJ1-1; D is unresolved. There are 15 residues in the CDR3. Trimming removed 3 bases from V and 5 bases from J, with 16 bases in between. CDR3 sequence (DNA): TGTGCCAGCAGTTTTTACAGCGAACGGAGTACTGAAGCTTTCTTT. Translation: CASSFYSERSTEAFF.